One T cell receptor (beta chain) is described in this entry. What this receptor recognizes is not known. Base qualities are not at hand, and no much larger clone is one base apart. The data stem from a study of blood T cell repertoires in COVID-19 (dated by TCRdb to the early 2020s). For the wider study: The collaborator samples originated in the United States, Italy and Spain and spanned the acute and convalescent phases of COVID-19. HLA class I and class II types, where available, came from metadata supplied by the sample provider rather than from assay-based typing. A freely available public database, intended as a resource for researchers studying the immune response to SARS-CoV-2, is where the repertoires were released. The samples were drawn from the first 160 participants of the ongoing ImmuneRACE study and from some 1,300 subjects provided by 6 global collaborators. Nearly every sample came with metadata listing a de-identified subject ID, COVID-19 status, age in years and sex. The prospective study material was composed of cDNA or gDNA derived from T cells, B-cell-depleted T cells, or PBMCs. Deeply sampled blood TCRbeta repertoires from subjects exposed to, actively infected with, or recovered from COVID-19 were included in the dataset. Study-wide conclusions, independent of this receptor: The amount of clinical and demographic metadata varied by source and participant and was provided uncurated.

The immunoSEQ Assay, a bias-controlled multiplex PCR, was used to amplify TCRbeta CDR3 regions from genomic DNA. Processing in the source paper ran as follows. Nucleated cell counts per sample were estimated from amplification of reference gene primers within the assay. To quantify the absolute abundance of each unique TCRbeta CDR3 rearrangement, sequence reads were collapsed and filtered. Productive Simpson clonality was computed per sample as the square root of Simpson's diversity index over productive rearrangements. TCRdb took over this immuneACCESS table, retaining in-frame rearrangements with V and J assigned. Such tables are incomplete; in checked studies, under half of the missing clones stem from an unresolved V gene, and the remainder is unexplained. V and J calls and clone size are those listed in that table; D and trimming were worked out from the DNA. Across this sample there are tens of thousands of clones, with just over 85% seen only once. The ten most abundant clones make up 5.1% of the sample.

Whole blood was collected in K2EDTA tubes by collaborating institutions according to the institutions' own protocols. For TCRbeta analysis, collaborators shipped samples in one of three forms: frozen whole blood, isolated PBMCs, or DNA extracted from either of those sample types. From the cysteine up to the phenylalanine, the CDR3 has a length of 13 residues. Left in the record is the CDR3 DNA by itself, 39 bases read in frame from the first base. In the germline V gene, CDR1 corresponds to SGHDN and CDR2 to FVKESK. Trimming at the junction amounts to 4 bases on V and 6 bases on J, and the germline ends lie 9 bases apart.

The chain joins TRBV14 to TRBJ2-2, with no confident D gene call. The TCR was taken from a human donor in a cohort sampled during active COVID-19. Sequencing input: peripheral blood. The CDR3 protein: CASSPSVSGELFF. DNA sequence: TGTGCCAGCAGCCCCTCGGTGTCCGGGGAGCTGTTTTTT. The CDR3, completed at both ends by the reference TRBV14 and TRBJ2-2 genes, gives the full variable domain EAGVTQFPSHSVIEKGQTVTLRCDPISGHDNLYWYRRVMGKEIKFLLHFVKESKQDESGMPNNRFLAERTGGTYSTLKVQPAELEDSGVYFCASSPSVSGELFFGEGSRLTVL.